This T cell receptor (beta chain) is drawn from a study of cytomegalovirus exposure and HLA in healthy donors. Primers: 60 Vbeta forward and 13 Jbeta reverse. Generated by immunoSEQ multiplex PCR, the TCRdb table keeps only in-frame clones and is missing some. The sample includes about 180,000 clones, just under 80% of them seen just once. V dropped 5 bases and J dropped 4; count of bases not matched to a gene: 5. The CDR3 contains 13 residues. Germline-derived CDR1 and CDR2 are SGHNT and YYREEE (reference sequence). As concerns this clone: Its specificity is unknown.

Findings of the study overall: Overall, under 200 TCR beta chains were annotated as cytomegalovirus-associated.

The chain is built from TRBV5-4 and TRBJ2-5; TRBD1 agrees at 7 bases. This receptor was taken from a woman between 45 and 60 years old in good health and CMV-seropositive. The sample consisted of PBMCs. The DNA of the CDR3 is TGTGCCAGCAGTCGGGACAGCATAGAGACCCAGTACTTC. Encoded protein: CASSRDSIETQYF.